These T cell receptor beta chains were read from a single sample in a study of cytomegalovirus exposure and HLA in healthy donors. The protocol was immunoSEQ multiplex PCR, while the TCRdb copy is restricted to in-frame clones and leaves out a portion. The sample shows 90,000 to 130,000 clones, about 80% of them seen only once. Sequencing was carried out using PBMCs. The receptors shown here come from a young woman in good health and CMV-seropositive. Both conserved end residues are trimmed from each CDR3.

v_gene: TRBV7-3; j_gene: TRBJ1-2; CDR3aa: ASSLSGIYGYT
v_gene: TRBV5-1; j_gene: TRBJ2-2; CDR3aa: ASSLGGLALNTGELF
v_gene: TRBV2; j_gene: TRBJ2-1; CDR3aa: ASSEPGQGGNEQF
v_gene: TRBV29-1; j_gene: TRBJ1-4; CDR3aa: SVGAEKLF
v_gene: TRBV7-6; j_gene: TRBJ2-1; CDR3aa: ASSFRTSVSYNEQF
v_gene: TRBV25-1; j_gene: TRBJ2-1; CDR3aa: ASSERLRGYNEQF
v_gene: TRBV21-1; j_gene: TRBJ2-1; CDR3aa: ASSLALIEQF
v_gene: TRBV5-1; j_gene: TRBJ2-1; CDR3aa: ASSLEAGSSYNEQF
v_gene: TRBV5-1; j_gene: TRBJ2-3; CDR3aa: ASSLDKIDTQY
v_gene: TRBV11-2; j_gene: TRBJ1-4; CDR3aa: ASSIHRETNEKLF
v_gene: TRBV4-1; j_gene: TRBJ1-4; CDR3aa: ASSQDLVANEKLF
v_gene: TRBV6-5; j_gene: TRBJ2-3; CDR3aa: ASSVSGSITDTQY